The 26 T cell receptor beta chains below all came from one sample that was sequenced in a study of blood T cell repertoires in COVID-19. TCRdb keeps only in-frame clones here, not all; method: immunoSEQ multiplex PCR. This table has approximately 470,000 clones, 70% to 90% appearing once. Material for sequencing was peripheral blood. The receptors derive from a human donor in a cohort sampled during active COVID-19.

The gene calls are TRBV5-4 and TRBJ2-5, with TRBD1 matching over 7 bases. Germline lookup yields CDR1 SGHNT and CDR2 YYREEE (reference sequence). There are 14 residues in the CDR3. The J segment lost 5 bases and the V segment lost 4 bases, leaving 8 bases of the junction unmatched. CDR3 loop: CASSTQTGMETQYF. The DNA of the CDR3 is TGTGCCAGCAGCACTCAGACAGGGATGGAGACCCAGTACTTC.

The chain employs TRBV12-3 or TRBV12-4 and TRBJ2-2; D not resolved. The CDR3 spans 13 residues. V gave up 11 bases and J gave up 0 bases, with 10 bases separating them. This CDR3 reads CAFSRANTGELFF. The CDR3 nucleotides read TGTGCCTTCTCCCGGGCGAACACCGGGGAGCTGTTTTTT.

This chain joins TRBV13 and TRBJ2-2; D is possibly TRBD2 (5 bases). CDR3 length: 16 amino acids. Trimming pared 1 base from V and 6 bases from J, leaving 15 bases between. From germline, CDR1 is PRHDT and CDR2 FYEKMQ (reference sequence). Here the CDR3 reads CASSLVNQRVAGELFF. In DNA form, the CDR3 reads TGTGCCAGCAGCTTAGTTAACCAGAGGGTCGCCGGGGAGCTGTTTTTT.

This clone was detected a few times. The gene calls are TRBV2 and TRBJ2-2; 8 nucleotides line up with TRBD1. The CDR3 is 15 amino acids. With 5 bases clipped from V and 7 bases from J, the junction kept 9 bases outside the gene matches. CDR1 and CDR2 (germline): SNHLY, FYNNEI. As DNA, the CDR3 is TGTGCCAGCAGTCAACAGGGGGGTCAAGGCGGGGAGCTGTTTTTT. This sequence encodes CASSQQGGQGGELFF.

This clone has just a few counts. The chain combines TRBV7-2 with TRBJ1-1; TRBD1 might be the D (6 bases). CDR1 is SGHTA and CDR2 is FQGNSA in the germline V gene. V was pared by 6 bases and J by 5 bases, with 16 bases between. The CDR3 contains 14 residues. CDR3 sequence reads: CASSQWTVGTEAFF. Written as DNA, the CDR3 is TGTGCCAGCAGTCAATGGACAGTAGGGACTGAAGCTTTCTTT.

The CDR3 loop reads CASSTSGASTDTQYF. The CDR3 DNA follows: TGTGCCAGCAGCACTAGCGGAGCTAGCACAGATACGCAGTATTTT. The J gene is TRBJ2-3, the V gene TRBV7-2; TRBD2 aligns across 8 bases. The germline gives CDR1 SGHTA, CDR2 FQGNSA. This CDR3 spans 15 amino acids. V shed 5 bases and J 0 bases; nucleotides not matched to a gene: 4.

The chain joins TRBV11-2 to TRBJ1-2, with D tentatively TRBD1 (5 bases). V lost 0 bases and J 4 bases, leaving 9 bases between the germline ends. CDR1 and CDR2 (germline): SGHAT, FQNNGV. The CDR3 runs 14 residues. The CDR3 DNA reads TGTGCCAGCAGCTTAGATAGACAGCCCTATGGCTACACCTTC. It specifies CASSLDRQPYGYTF.

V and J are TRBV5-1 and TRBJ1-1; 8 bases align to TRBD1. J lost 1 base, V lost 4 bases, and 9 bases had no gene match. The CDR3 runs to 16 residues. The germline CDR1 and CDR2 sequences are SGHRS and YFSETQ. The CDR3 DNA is TGCGCCAGCAGCCCCGGGACAGGCAAAGGGAACACTGAAGCTTTCTTT. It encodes CASSPGTGKGNTEAFF.

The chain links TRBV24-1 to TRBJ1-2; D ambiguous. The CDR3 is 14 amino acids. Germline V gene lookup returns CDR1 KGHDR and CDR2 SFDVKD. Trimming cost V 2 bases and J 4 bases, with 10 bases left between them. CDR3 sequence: CATSDSTPSYGYTF. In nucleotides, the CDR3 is TGTGCCACCAGTGATTCCACGCCCAGCTATGGCTACACCTTC.

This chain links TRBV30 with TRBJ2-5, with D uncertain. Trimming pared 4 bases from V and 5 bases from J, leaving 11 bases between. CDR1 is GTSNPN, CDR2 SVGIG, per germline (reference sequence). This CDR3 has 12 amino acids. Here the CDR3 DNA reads TGTGCCTGGAATCATAGGCGGGAGACCCAGTACTTC. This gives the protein CAWNHRRETQYF.

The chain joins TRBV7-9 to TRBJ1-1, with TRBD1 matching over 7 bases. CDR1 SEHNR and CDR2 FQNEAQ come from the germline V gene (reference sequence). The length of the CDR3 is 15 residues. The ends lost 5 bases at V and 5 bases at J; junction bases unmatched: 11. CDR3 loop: CASSQGDGARTEAFF. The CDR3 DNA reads TGTGCCAGCAGCCAGGGGGACGGGGCTCGAACTGAAGCTTTCTTT.

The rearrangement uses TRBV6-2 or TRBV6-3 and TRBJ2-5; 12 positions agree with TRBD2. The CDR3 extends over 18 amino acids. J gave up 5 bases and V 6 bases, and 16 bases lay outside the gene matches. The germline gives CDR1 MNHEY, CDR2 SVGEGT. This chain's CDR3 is CASSDGRTSGAPKETQYF. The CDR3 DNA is TGTGCCAGCAGCGATGGACGGACTAGCGGGGCCCCTAAGGAGACCCAGTACTTC.

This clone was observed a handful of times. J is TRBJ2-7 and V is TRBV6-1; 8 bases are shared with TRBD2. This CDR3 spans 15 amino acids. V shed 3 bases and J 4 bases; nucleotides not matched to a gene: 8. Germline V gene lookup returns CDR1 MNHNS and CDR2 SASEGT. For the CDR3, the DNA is TGTGCCAGCAGTGACCGAGCGGGAGAAGTATACGAGCAGTACTTC. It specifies CASSDRAGEVYEQYF.

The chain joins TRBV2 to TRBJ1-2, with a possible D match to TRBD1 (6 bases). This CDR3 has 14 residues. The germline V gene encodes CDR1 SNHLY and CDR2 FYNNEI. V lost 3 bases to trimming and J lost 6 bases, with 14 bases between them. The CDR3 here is CASSESTGLDGYTF. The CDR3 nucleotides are TGTGCCAGCAGTGAGAGTACAGGGCTCGATGGCTACACCTTC.

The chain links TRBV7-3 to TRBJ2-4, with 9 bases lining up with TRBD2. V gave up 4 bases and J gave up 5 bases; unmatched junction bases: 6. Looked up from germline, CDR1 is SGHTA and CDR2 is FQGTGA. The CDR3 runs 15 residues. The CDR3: CASSSAGGRENIQYF. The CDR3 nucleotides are TGTGCCAGCAGCTCCGCGGGGGGGCGCGAAAACATTCAGTACTTC.

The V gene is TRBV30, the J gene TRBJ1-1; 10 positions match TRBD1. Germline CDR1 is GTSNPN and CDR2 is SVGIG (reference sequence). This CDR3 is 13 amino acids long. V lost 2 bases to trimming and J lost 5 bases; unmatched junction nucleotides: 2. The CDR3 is CAWSWTGGTEAFF. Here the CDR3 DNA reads TGTGCCTGGAGTTGGACAGGGGGGACTGAAGCTTTCTTT.

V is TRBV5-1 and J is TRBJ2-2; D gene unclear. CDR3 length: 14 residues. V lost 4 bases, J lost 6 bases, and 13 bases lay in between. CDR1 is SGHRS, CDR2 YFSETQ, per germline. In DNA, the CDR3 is TGCGCCAGCAGCCTTGCTGGAGAGGCCGGGGAGCTGTTTTTT. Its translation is CASSLAGEAGELFF.

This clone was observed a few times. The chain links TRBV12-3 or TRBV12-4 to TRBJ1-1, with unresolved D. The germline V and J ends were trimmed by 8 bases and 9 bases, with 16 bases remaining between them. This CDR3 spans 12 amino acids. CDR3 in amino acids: CASGIEGSQAFF. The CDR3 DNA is TGTGCCAGCGGTATTGAGGGAAGTCAAGCTTTCTTT.

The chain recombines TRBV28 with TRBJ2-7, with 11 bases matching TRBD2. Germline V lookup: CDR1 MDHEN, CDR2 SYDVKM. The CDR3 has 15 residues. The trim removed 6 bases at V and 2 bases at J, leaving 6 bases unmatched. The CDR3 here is CASRPGTSGTYEQYF. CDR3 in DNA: TGTGCCAGCAGACCCGGGACTAGCGGAACCTACGAGCAGTACTTC.

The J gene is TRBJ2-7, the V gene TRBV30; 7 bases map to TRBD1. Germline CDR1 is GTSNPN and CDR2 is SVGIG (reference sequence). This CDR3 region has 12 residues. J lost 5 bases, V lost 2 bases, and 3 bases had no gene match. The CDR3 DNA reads TGTGCCTGGAGTCCCGGACAGGACGAGCAGTACTTC. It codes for CAWSPGQDEQYF.

The CDR3 region is CATSARGVKGNEQFF. CDR3 nucleotide sequence: TGTGCCACCAGTGCTCGGGGAGTTAAAGGCAATGAGCAGTTCTTC. V usage is TRBV24-1 and J usage is TRBJ2-1; weak D call: TRBD2 (5 bases). Trimming stripped 5 bases from V and 6 bases from J, with 16 bases between. Germline values: CDR1 KGHDR, CDR2 SFDVKD. The CDR3 is 15 amino acids.

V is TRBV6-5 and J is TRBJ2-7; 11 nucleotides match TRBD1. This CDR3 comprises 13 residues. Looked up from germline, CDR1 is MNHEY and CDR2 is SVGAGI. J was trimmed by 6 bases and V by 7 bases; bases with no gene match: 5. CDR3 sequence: CASTRTGGFEQYF. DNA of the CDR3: TGTGCCAGCACCCGGACAGGGGGCTTCGAGCAGTACTTC.

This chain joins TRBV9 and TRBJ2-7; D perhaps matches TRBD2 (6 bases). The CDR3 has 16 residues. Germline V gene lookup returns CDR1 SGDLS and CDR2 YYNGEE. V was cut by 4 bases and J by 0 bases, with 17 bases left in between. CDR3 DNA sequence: TGTGCCAGCAGCCCTTCCGGGAGTCCGAACTCCTACGAGCAGTACTTC. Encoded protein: CASSPSGSPNSYEQYF.

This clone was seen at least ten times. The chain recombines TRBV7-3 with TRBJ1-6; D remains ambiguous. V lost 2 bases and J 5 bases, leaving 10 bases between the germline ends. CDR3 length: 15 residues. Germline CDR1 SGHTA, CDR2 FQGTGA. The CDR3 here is CASSLGQIHNSPLHF. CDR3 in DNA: TGTGCCAGCAGCTTAGGTCAGATCCATAATTCACCCCTCCACTTT. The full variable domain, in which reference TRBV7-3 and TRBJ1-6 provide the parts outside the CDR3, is GAGVSQTPSNKVTEKGKYVELRCDPISGHTALYWYRQSLGQGPEFLIYFQGTGAADDSGLPNDRFFAVRPEGSVSTLKIQRTERGDSAVYLCASSLGQIHNSPLHFGNGTRLTVT.

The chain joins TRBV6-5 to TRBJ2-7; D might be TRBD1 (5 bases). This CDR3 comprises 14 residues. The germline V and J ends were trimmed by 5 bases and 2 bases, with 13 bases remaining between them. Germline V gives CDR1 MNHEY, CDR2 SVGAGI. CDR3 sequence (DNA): TGTGCCAGCAGTCCACAGGACGGAACCTACGAGCAGTACTTC. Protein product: CASSPQDGTYEQYF.

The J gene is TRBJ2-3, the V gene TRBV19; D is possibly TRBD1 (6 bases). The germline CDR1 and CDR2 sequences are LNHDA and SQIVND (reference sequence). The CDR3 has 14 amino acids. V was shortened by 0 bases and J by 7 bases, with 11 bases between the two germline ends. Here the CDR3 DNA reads TGTGCCAGTAGTATAGAAGAAGGGGGTCATACGCAGTATTTT. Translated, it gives CASSIEEGGHTQYF.